The TCR beta chain under discussion was sequenced for a study of blood T cell repertoires in COVID-19 (dated by TCRdb to 2018 to 2020). Turning to the overall study: The collaborator samples originated in the United States, Italy and Spain and spanned the acute and convalescent phases of COVID-19. The repertoires were made available in a free public database intended to serve as a resource for research on the immune response to SARS-CoV-2. Sample metadata almost always included a de-identified subject ID, COVID-19 status, age in years and sex. The prospective study material was composed of cDNA or gDNA derived from T cells, B-cell-depleted T cells, or PBMCs. Samples came from the ongoing ImmuneRACE study (first 160 participants) plus 1,254 subjects from 6 global collaborators. Deeply sampled blood TCRbeta repertoires from subjects exposed to, actively infected with, or recovered from COVID-19 were included in the dataset. HLA class I and class II types, where available, came from metadata supplied by the sample provider rather than from assay-based typing.

The immunoSEQ Assay, a bias-controlled multiplex PCR, was used to amplify TCRbeta CDR3 regions from genomic DNA. As for the authors' bioinformatics: Within the assay, amplification of reference gene primers was used to estimate how many nucleated cells each sample contained. Sequence reads were collapsed and filtered to measure the absolute abundance of every unique TCRbeta CDR3 rearrangement. For each sample, productive Simpson clonality was calculated as the square root of Simpson's diversity index over productive rearrangements. As stored in TCRdb, this immuneACCESS dataset retains in-frame rearrangements with V and J assigned. A fraction of the clones does not appear; measured against another copy, unresolved V genes explain less than half of the discrepancy, and the remainder lacks a known reason. V, J and clone size were drawn from that table, and D and trimming were deduced from the DNA. Counted in this sample were roughly 38,000 clones; around 91% of them appeared once. The ten largest clones capture about 25% of the sample.

V and J lose 5 bases and 0 bases, and a span of 11 bases separates them. The germline V gene (reference sequence) specifies LNHDA as CDR1 and SQIVND as CDR2. The CDR3 has 16 amino acids, counting the end cysteine and phenylalanine. The read is trimmed to its CDR3 DNA, 48 bases read in frame from base 1. Collaborating institutions collected whole blood in K2EDTA tubes following their own protocols. For TCRbeta analysis, collaborators shipped samples in one of three forms: frozen whole blood, isolated PBMCs, or DNA extracted from either of those sample types. The paper as a whole reports these results and caveats: The quantity of clinical and demographic metadata differed by source and by participant and was supplied without curation.

This clone was counted once. The clone's antigen remains unknown. No quality values exist for individual bases; no much larger clone is one base distant. Source material: peripheral blood. This receptor was obtained from a man in his sixties with active or convalescent COVID-19. In this chain, TRBV19 is recombined with TRBJ2-6; too little of a D gene remains to name it. CDR3 protein: CASSARHFSGANVLTF. The bases read TGTGCCAGTAGTGCCCGACACTTCTCTGGGGCCAACGTCCTGACTTTC.